The sequence of this T cell receptor beta chain was determined in a study of regulatory T cells in long-lasting Graves disease (dated by TCRdb to the early 2020s). A note on the overall study: Persistent Graves' disease was defined as antithyroid drug treatment for over 5 years with persistently positive TSH receptor autoantibodies. On average, persistent Graves' disease patients in the clinical cohort had been on antithyroid drugs for about 10.3 years. This study used TCR sequencing and RNA sequencing of peripheral blood to compare persistent Graves' disease patients against newly diagnosed Graves' disease patients. TCR sequencing covered around 13 persistent and around 20 newly diagnosed Graves' disease patients, around 33 samples in total. The study was conducted in China and was registered as a clinical trial.

Looking up the germline V gene yields CDR1 MGHDK and CDR2 SYGVNS. From its cysteine to its phenylalanine, the CDR3 spans 15 amino acids. Here the CDR3 DNA is all that survives: 45 bases in frame from base 1. Germline trimming: 3 bases from V, 5 bases from J; junction bases outside gene matches: 5. A word on this clonotype: Its antigen target is currently unknown. Per-base quality was not reported, and no clone a single base away is much larger than it.

Overall results and qualifications from the work: As a limitation, the authors acknowledged that the small sample size may reduce accuracy. Compared with newly diagnosed patients, patients with persistent Graves' disease had lower TCR Shannon entropy and fewer highly expanded clones, which suggests clonal expansion. Because the primary lesion, thyroid tissue, could not be accessed, the study looked at peripheral blood alone. Sequencing and analysis were restricted to the TCR beta chain. TRBV28, TRBJ1-2 and TRBJ2-5 were preferentially used in persistent disease, while TRBV20-1 and TRBJ2-1 were favored in newly diagnosed disease. A larger number of public clonotypes was shared among persistent patients (under 3,000) than among newly diagnosed patients (about 990).

Taken with the paper, the label for time point translates to: persistent/refractory GD, antithyroid drugs over 5 years with positive TRAb. RNA was extracted from PBMCs in TRIzol for both TCR sequencing and RNA sequencing. Graves' disease was diagnosed according to American Thyroid Association guidelines. Patients were recruited from an endocrinology department in Xi'an, China. From each patient, approximately 10 milliliters of peripheral blood was collected into an EDTA anticoagulant tube. Ficoll Paque Plus density gradient separation was used to isolate PBMCs, and no additional T cell sorting was done. An Agilent 2100 Bioanalyzer and agarose gel were used to assess RNA quality, and a NanoDrop 2000 was used to measure RNA concentration. The library was obtained by multiplex PCR. The sequencer was an Illumina HiSeq 4000. CDR3 regions were amplified by Arm-PCR with iRepertoire HTBI primers to construct TCR beta libraries. Gel purification was performed on PCR products prior to sequencing. The original pipeline was this. Across samples, around 58 TRBV and 15 or so TRBJ segments were identified and used for gene usage analysis of CDR3 amino acid clonotypes. COPE and FqMerger were used to merge filtered high-quality paired reads into contigs. BLAST was used to align contigs to the IMGT TRBV, TRBD and TRBJ reference genes, and CDR3 was defined following IMGT. Highly expanded clones were defined as clonotypes with a frequency above 0.1%. Shannon entropy was used to measure repertoire diversity, and the Gini coefficient was used to measure V-J evenness. Clonotypes shared by more than one individual were considered public. TCRdb reran the public reads through fastp at Q25 and MiXCR, keeping productive beta chains. Each entry is one CDR3 protein sequence, shown with its most common DNA and genes. These V and J calls derive from TCRdb rather than the authors' analysis. In all, the sample holds over 450,000 distinct CDR3 sequences, and roughly 21% of those were seen once. Of the sample, around 7% falls within the top ten clones.

This material consisted of peripheral blood mononuclear cells (PBMCs), taken when the disease was refractory, from a patient treated with antithyroid drugs. The V and J segments used are TRBV25-1 and TRBJ2-2, with 8 junctional bases fitting TRBD2. The receptor comes from a female donor with Graves disease. This receptor carries the CDR3 CASSDGGRWTGELFF. The bases read TGTGCCAGCAGTGACGGCGGGAGGTGGACCGGGGAGCTGTTTTTT.